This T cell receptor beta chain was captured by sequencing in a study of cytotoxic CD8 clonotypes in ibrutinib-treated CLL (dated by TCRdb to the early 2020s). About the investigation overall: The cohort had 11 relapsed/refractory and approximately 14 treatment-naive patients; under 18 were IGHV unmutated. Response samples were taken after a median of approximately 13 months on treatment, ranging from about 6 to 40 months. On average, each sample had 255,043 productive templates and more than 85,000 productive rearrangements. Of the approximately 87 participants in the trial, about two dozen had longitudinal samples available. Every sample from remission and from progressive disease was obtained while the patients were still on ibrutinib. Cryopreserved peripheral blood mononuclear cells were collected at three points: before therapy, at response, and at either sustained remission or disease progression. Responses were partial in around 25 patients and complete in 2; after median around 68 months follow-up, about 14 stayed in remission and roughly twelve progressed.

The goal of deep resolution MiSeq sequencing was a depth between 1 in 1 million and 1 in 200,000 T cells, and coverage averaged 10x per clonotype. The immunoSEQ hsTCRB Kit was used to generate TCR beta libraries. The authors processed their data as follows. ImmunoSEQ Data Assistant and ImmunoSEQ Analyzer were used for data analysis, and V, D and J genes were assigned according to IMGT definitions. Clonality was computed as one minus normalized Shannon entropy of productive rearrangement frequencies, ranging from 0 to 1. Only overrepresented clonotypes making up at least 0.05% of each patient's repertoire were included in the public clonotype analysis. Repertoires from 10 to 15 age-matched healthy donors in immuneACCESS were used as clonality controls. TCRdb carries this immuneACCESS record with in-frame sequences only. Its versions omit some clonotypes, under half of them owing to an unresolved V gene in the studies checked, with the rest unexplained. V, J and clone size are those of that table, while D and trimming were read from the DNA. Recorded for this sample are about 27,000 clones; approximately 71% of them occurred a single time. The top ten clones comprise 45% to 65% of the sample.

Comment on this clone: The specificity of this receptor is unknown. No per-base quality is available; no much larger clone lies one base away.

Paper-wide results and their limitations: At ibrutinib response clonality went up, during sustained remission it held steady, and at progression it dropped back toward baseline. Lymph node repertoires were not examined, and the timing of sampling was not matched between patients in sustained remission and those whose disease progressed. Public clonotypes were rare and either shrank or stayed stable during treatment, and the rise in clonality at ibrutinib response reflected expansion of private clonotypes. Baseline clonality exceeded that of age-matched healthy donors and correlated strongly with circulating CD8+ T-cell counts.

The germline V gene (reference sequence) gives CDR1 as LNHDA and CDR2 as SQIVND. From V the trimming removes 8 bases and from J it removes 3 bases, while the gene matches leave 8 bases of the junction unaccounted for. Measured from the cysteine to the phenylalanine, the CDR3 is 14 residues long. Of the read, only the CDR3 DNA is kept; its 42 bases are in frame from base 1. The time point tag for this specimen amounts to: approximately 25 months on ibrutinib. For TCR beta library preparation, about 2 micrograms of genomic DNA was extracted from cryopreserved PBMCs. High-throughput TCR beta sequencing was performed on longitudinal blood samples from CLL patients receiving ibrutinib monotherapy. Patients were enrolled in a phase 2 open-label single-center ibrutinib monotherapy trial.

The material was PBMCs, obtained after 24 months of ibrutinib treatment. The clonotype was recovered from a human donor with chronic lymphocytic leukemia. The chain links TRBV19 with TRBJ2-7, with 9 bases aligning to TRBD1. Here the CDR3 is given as CASAPTGGIYEQYF. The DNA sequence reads TGTGCCAGTGCCCCGACAGGGGGTATCTACGAGCAGTACTTC.